A selection of T cell receptor beta chains follows, all from one sample in a study of Graves' ophthalmopathy and Graves' hyperthyroidism. Each CDR3 protein gets one entry after TCRdb re-called the multiplex PCR reads with MiXCR. The table lists under 800,000 distinct CDR3 sequences, 22% of them singletons, with more than 5.5% in the top ten. Material: peripheral blood. The source of these receptors is a woman between 18 and 29 years old with stable Graves' hyperthyroidism. Some clones in this sample may be carry-over from other donors' samples. Both conserved end residues are part of each CDR3. The order of the fields is V gene, D gene, CDR3 length, J gene, clone size, CDR3 protein, CDR3 DNA. The D gene is left open where the match is weak. Clone size is given for some rows only: seen once, a few or many times, or a class if the clone is expanded.

TRBV6-1	TRBD1	16	TRBJ2-7	-	CASSSARQGASYEQYF	TGTGCCAGCAGCTCGGCCCGACAGGGGGCCTCCTACGAGCAGTACTTC
TRBV6-1	TRBD2	14	TRBJ2-7	many	CASSEESGGHEQYF	TGTGCCAGCAGTGAAGAGAGCGGGGGGCACGAGCAGTACTTC
TRBV5-1	-	16	TRBJ2-4	few	CASRTTGRGTENIQYF	TGCGCCAGCAGGACGACGGGCAGGGGTACGGAAAACATTCAGTACTTC
TRBV10-3	-	12	TRBJ1-5	many	CAISENNQPQHF	TGTGCCATCAGTGAGAACAATCAGCCCCAGCATTTT
TRBV19	TRBD2	15	TRBJ2-7	many	CASSIDASGLGEQYF	TGTGCCAGTAGTATAGACGCTAGCGGCCTGGGGGAGCAGTACTTC
TRBV20-1	-	14	TRBJ2-7	many	CSARVTGTVREQYF	TGCAGTGCTAGAGTCACCGGTACAGTGCGGGAGCAGTACTTC
TRBV5-1	-	12	TRBJ2-7	many	CASSLRDYEQYF	TGCGCCAGCAGCTTACGGGATTACGAGCAGTACTTC
TRBV6-1	TRBD1	15	TRBJ1-5	many	CASREPGQIYQPQHF	TGTGCCAGCAGGGAGCCGGGACAGATATATCAGCCCCAGCATTTT
TRBV7-2	-	15	TRBJ2-7	many	CASSPRRGSPYEQYF	TGTGCCAGCAGCCCAAGGAGGGGAAGTCCCTACGAGCAGTACTTC
TRBV6-1	TRBD1	11	TRBJ1-2	many	CASSGQGLVTF	TGTGCCAGCAGCGGACAGGGTTTAGTAACCTTC
TRBV12-3/TRBV12-4	-	15	TRBJ1-2	-	CASSSSTETSNGYTF	TGTGCCAGCAGTTCGTCGACAGAAACCTCCAATGGCTACACCTTC
TRBV6-1	-	14	TRBJ2-5	many	CASPPGTSRETQYF	TGTGCCAGCCCTCCCGGGACTTCTCGAGAGACCCAGTACTTC
TRBV7-6	-	13	TRBJ2-7	many	CASSFRQGYEQYF	TGTGCCAGCAGCTTTCGCCAGGGATACGAGCAGTACTTC
TRBV11-2	TRBD1	18	TRBJ2-6	many	CASSLGQGLRTGANVLTF	TGTGCCAGCAGCTTAGGACAGGGATTACGAACTGGGGCCAACGTCCTGACTTTC
TRBV10-3	-	11	TRBJ2-5	-	CAISVSETQYF	TGTGCCATCAGTGTTAGCGAGACCCAGTACTTC
TRBV27	-	14	TRBJ1-6	many	CASSEGVGNSPLHF	TGTGCCAGCAGTGAAGGGGTGGGGAACTCACCCCTCCACTTT
TRBV6-1	-	16	TRBJ2-7	few	CASSELKRSDIYEQYF	TGTGCCAGCAGTGAATTAAAGCGGAGTGACATCTACGAGCAGTACTTC
TRBV12-3/TRBV12-4	TRBD1	16	TRBJ2-5	-	CASIRGTGVSLETQYF	TGTGCCAGCATAAGGGGGACAGGGGTTTCCTTGGAGACCCAGTACTTC
TRBV20-1	-	13	TRBJ2-7	many	CSATGTGLYEQYF	TGCAGTGCTACCGGGACGGGGCTATACGAGCAGTACTTC
TRBV19	-	12	TRBJ1-1	-	CASKGPNTEAFF	TGTGCCAGTAAAGGACCGAACACTGAAGCTTTCTTT
TRBV12-3/TRBV12-4	TRBD1	14	TRBJ1-2	many	CASSLGGQGHGYTF	TGTGCCAGCAGCCTTGGGGGACAGGGGCATGGCTACACCTTC
TRBV12-3/TRBV12-4	-	13	TRBJ2-7	many	CASSLAGIYEQYF	TGTGCCAGCAGTTTAGCAGGGATCTACGAGCAGTACTTC
TRBV12-3/TRBV12-4	-	14	TRBJ1-2	few	CASIHEGANYGYTF	TGTGCCAGCATCCATGAGGGCGCTAACTATGGCTACACCTTC
TRBV30	TRBD1	15	TRBJ2-5	few	CAWSVATGSGETQYF	TGTGCCTGGAGTGTAGCGACAGGGAGTGGAGAGACCCAGTACTTC
TRBV6-5	-	14	TRBJ2-7	many	CASRGGSTSYEQYF	TGTGCCAGCAGGGGAGGTAGCACCTCCTACGAGCAGTACTTC
TRBV20-1	TRBD2	14	TRBJ2-7	many	CSAELRESSYEQYF	TGCAGTGCTGAGCTGCGGGAGAGCTCCTACGAGCAGTACTTC
TRBV6-2/TRBV6-3	-	14	TRBJ2-5	many	CASRNGGTPETQYF	TGTGCCAGCAGAAACGGGGGCACCCCAGAGACCCAGTACTTC
TRBV20-1	-	14	TRBJ1-5	many	CSARWGYSNQPQHF	TGCAGTGCTAGGTGGGGATATAGCAATCAGCCCCAGCATTTT
TRBV2	-	11	TRBJ2-1	many	CASSVNNEQFF	TGTGCCAGCAGTGTCAACAATGAGCAGTTCTTC
TRBV6-1	-	16	TRBJ1-6	many	CASTTGHLIYNSPLHF	TGTGCCAGCACCACGGGACACCTTATCTATAATTCACCCCTCCACTTT
TRBV7-2	TRBD2	15	TRBJ2-7	many	CASSQGLAVTYEQYF	TGTGCCAGCAGCCAAGGACTAGCGGTTACCTACGAGCAGTACTTC
TRBV19	-	18	TRBJ2-7	many	CASSISGALLGTYYEQYF	TGTGCCAGTAGTATATCGGGGGCCTTACTCGGGACATACTACGAGCAGTACTTC
TRBV12-3/TRBV12-4	TRBD1	15	TRBJ2-5	many	CASSFGTGGKETQYF	TGTGCCAGCAGTTTCGGGACAGGGGGTAAGGAGACCCAGTACTTC
TRBV12-3/TRBV12-4	-	14	TRBJ2-7	few	CASSFKVVGDEQYF	TGTGCCAGCAGTTTTAAAGTCGTGGGGGACGAGCAGTACTTC
TRBV6-1	TRBD2	17	TRBJ2-5	many	CASSRSGLAGEGETQYF	TGTGCCAGCAGTAGATCTGGACTAGCGGGGGAAGGGGAGACCCAGTACTTC
TRBV3-1	-	15	TRBJ1-1	-	CASSQWEAGNTEAFF	TGTGCCAGCAGCCAGTGGGAGGCAGGGAACACTGAAGCTTTCTTT
TRBV27	-	14	TRBJ1-2	many	CASSLSRSGYGYTF	TGTGCCAGCAGTTTATCTAGGTCCGGCTATGGCTACACCTTC
TRBV20-1	-	13	TRBJ2-7	many	CSASWGRPKEQYF	TGCAGTGCTAGCTGGGGCCGTCCAAAGGAGCAGTACTTC
TRBV6-1	-	15	TRBJ2-7	many	CASSSFRQDSYEQYF	TGTGCCAGCTCTTCGTTCCGACAGGATAGTTACGAGCAGTACTTC
TRBV7-2	-	15	TRBJ1-2	many	CASSSPGRALYGYTF	TGTGCCAGCAGCTCGCCGGGACGAGCCCTATATGGCTACACCTTC
TRBV7-9	-	14	TRBJ1-5	-	CASSLEDSDQPQHF	TGTGCCAGCAGCTTAGAGGACAGTGATCAGCCCCAGCATTTT
TRBV6-1	-	14	TRBJ1-3	many	CASRIRGAGNTIYF	TGTGCCAGCAGAATCAGGGGAGCTGGAAACACCATATATTTT
TRBV7-9	TRBD2	15	TRBJ2-5	few	CASRPPGLAGERQYF	TGTGCCAGCAGACCTCCGGGACTAGCGGGGGAAAGACAGTACTTC
TRBV5-1	-	12	TRBJ1-2	few	CASSLQDEGYTF	TGCGCCAGCAGCTTGCAGGATGAAGGCTACACCTTC
TRBV29-1	TRBD1	12	TRBJ1-1	few	CSARYRGTGAFF	TGCAGCGCCCGATACAGGGGAACTGGAGCTTTCTTT
TRBV20-1	-	15	TRBJ1-3	-	CSARDRWGPGNTIYF	TGCAGTGCTAGAGATCGTTGGGGCCCTGGAAACACCATATATTTT
TRBV30	-	12	TRBJ2-7	-	CAWSPNPYEQYF	TGTGCCTGGAGTCCAAACCCCTACGAGCAGTACTTC
TRBV19	TRBD1	16	TRBJ2-7	many	CASSNPGRGSVYEQYF	TGTGCCAGTAGTAACCCCGGCAGGGGGTCGGTATACGAGCAGTACTTC
TRBV7-2	-	16	TRBJ2-5	many	CASSPIRYKIQETQYF	TGTGCCAGCAGCCCAATACGGTACAAGATACAAGAGACCCAGTACTTC
TRBV6-2/TRBV6-3	-	14	TRBJ1-5	-	CASTTGEVTQPQHF	TGTGCCAGCACCACGGGGGAGGTGACTCAGCCCCAGCATTTT
TRBV20-1	-	17	TRBJ2-4	many	CSARTTRVGAAKNIQYF	TGCAGTGCTAGGACTACCCGAGTAGGGGCAGCCAAAAACATTCAGTACTTC
TRBV10-2	-	12	TRBJ1-5	many	CASSVQAQPQHF	TGCGCCAGCAGTGTACAGGCGCAGCCCCAGCATTTT
TRBV6-1	-	16	TRBJ1-6	many	CASTDRGSSYNSPLHF	TGTGCCAGCACCGACCGGGGGAGCTCCTATAATTCACCCCTCCACTTT
TRBV11-2	TRBD1	16	TRBJ2-7	-	CASSFTYPDRGYEQYF	TGTGCCAGCAGCTTCACTTACCCGGACAGGGGATACGAGCAGTACTTC
TRBV20-1	-	14	TRBJ2-7	-	CSASGAESSYEQYF	TGCAGTGCTAGCGGTGCGGAGAGCTCCTACGAGCAGTACTTC
TRBV12-3/TRBV12-4	-	11	TRBJ2-5	-	CASRSTETQYF	TGTGCCAGCCGGAGCACGGAGACCCAGTACTTC
TRBV5-1	TRBD2	16	TRBJ2-5	-	CASSPGLSGGQETQYF	TGCGCCAGCAGCCCCGGACTATCGGGGGGGCAAGAGACCCAGTACTTC
TRBV4-1	TRBD2	16	TRBJ2-2	few	CASSPGGARGTGELFF	TGCGCCAGCAGCCCCGGGGGGGCACGGGGGACCGGGGAGCTGTTTTTT
TRBV20-1	TRBD1	13	TRBJ1-2	many	CSASSWDSYGYTF	TGCAGTGCTAGTAGTTGGGACAGCTATGGCTACACCTTC
TRBV3-1	-	14	TRBJ1-1	many	CASSQGQALAEAFF	TGTGCCAGCAGCCAAGGACAGGCGTTGGCTGAAGCTTTCTTT